The rows below give T cell receptor beta chains drawn from one sample of a study of breast tumors, draining lymph nodes, adjacent tissues. Using its own MiXCR run on the multiplex PCR reads, TCRdb lists one record per CDR3 protein. The table has about 140,000 distinct CDR3 sequences, 32% seen once. The material sequenced was axillary lymph node tissue. These receptors originate from a female donor with breast cancer. Some clones in this sample may be carry-over from other donors' samples. CDR3s include the opening cysteine and the closing phenylalanine or tryptophan. Each record gives: CDR3 DNA, CDR3 protein, clone size, J gene, D gene, V gene. The D gene is left open where the match is weak. Some rows mark clone size as missing; the rest say once, few, many or name a class of expanded clone.

cdr3_nt: TGCGCCAGCAGCCAATCTTACAGGGCTCCCTCACAAGAGACCCAGTACTTC
cdr3_aa: CASSQSYRAPSQETQYF
clone_size: many
j_call: TRBJ2-5
d_call: -
v_call: TRBV4-3

cdr3_nt: TGTGCCAGTAGTAACCGGGACAGGGCTTCACCCCTCCACTTT
cdr3_aa: CASSNRDRASPLHF
clone_size: many
j_call: TRBJ1-6
d_call: TRBD1
v_call: TRBV19

cdr3_nt: TGTGCCAGCAGCTTGGGGGTTTTGACACCCCTCCACTTT
cdr3_aa: CASSLGVLTPLHF
clone_size: many
j_call: TRBJ1-6
d_call: -
v_call: TRBV5-5

cdr3_nt: TGTGCCAGCAGTCCTAGACAGGGGACAGATACGCAGTATTTT
cdr3_aa: CASSPRQGTDTQYF
clone_size: many
j_call: TRBJ2-3
d_call: TRBD1
v_call: TRBV2

cdr3_nt: TGCAGTGTGAGGAGTGTCGGGGATGGCACAGATACGCAGTATTTT
cdr3_aa: CSVRSVGDGTDTQYF
clone_size: many
j_call: TRBJ2-3
d_call: -
v_call: TRBV20-1

cdr3_nt: TGTGCCAGCAGGCCGCTAGGATCTATGACCGGGGAGCTGTTTTTT
cdr3_aa: CASRPLGSMTGELFF
clone_size: many
j_call: TRBJ2-2
d_call: -
v_call: TRBV28

cdr3_nt: TGTGCCAGCAGCCTCGTAGGGGGCGCGGATTCACCCCTCCACTTT
cdr3_aa: CASSLVGGADSPLHF
clone_size: -
j_call: TRBJ1-6
d_call: TRBD1
v_call: TRBV12-3/TRBV12-4

cdr3_nt: TGTGCCAGTACGTGGGGGGGCTCTGGGGCCAACGTCCTGACTTTC
cdr3_aa: CASTWGGSGANVLTF
clone_size: -
j_call: TRBJ2-6
d_call: TRBD2
v_call: TRBV19

cdr3_nt: TGTGCCAGCAGTTACGCGAGGGTGTCTGGTAATTCACCCCTCCACTTT
cdr3_aa: CASSYARVSGNSPLHF
clone_size: many
j_call: TRBJ1-6
d_call: -
v_call: TRBV6-5

cdr3_nt: TGTGCCAGCAGTCACTTCGCGACTGGGGCCAACGTCCTGACTTTC
cdr3_aa: CASSHFATGANVLTF
clone_size: many
j_call: TRBJ2-6
d_call: -
v_call: TRBV6-5

cdr3_nt: TGCGCCAGCAGCCTATCCGGGACGTACATTGAGCAGTACTTC
cdr3_aa: CASSLSGTYIEQYF
clone_size: many
j_call: TRBJ2-7
d_call: -
v_call: TRBV5-1

cdr3_nt: TGTGCCAGTAGTATTTCGGCTAATCCAAACACTGAAGCTTTCTTT
cdr3_aa: CASSISANPNTEAFF
clone_size: few
j_call: TRBJ1-1
d_call: -
v_call: TRBV19

cdr3_nt: TGTGCCAGTAGTACCCCGGGACAGAAGGGGGTCGATGAGCAGTTCTTC
cdr3_aa: CASSTPGQKGVDEQFF
clone_size: -
j_call: TRBJ2-1
d_call: TRBD1
v_call: TRBV19

cdr3_nt: TGCAGTGCTAGAGATGTGGGACAGGGGGCTGGAAACACCATATATTTT
cdr3_aa: CSARDVGQGAGNTIYF
clone_size: many
j_call: TRBJ1-3
d_call: TRBD1
v_call: TRBV20-1

cdr3_nt: TGTGCCAGCAGTGAAGTGAGGGGTCCTCAGCCCCAGCATTTT
cdr3_aa: CASSEVRGPQPQHF
clone_size: many
j_call: TRBJ1-5
d_call: -
v_call: TRBV2

cdr3_nt: TGTGCCAGCAGCCTCGAGGGGCCCCAGCATTTT
cdr3_aa: CASSLEGPQHF
clone_size: many
j_call: TRBJ1-5
d_call: -
v_call: TRBV6-2/TRBV6-3

cdr3_nt: TGTGCCAGCAGCTTAGGACAGGGCAGCTCTGGGGCCAACGTCCTGACTTTC
cdr3_aa: CASSLGQGSSGANVLTF
clone_size: -
j_call: TRBJ2-6
d_call: TRBD1
v_call: TRBV7-3

cdr3_nt: TGTGCCAGCAGTTTTCTTCTTGAGGCCAAAAACATTCAGTACTTC
cdr3_aa: CASSFLLEAKNIQYF
clone_size: few
j_call: TRBJ2-4
d_call: -
v_call: TRBV28

cdr3_nt: TGTGCCAGCAGCTCTTTACAGGGTGTTTCCTACGAGCAGTACTTC
cdr3_aa: CASSSLQGVSYEQYF
clone_size: many
j_call: TRBJ2-7
d_call: -
v_call: TRBV7-9

cdr3_nt: TGTGCCAGCAGTCGGACGTCGGGGTTCAGCAATCAGCCCCAGCATTTT
cdr3_aa: CASSRTSGFSNQPQHF
clone_size: many
j_call: TRBJ1-5
d_call: -
v_call: TRBV28

cdr3_nt: TGCAGTGCTAGAGCACTAGCGGGGGGGAGGAGCTCCTACAATGAGCAGTTCTTC
cdr3_aa: CSARALAGGRSSYNEQFF
clone_size: many
j_call: TRBJ2-1
d_call: TRBD2
v_call: TRBV20-1

cdr3_nt: TGTGCCAGCAGCGTAGGAGGGAGTAGCAATCAGCCCCAGCATTTT
cdr3_aa: CASSVGGSSNQPQHF
clone_size: many
j_call: TRBJ1-5
d_call: -
v_call: TRBV9

cdr3_nt: TGCAGCGTTGAAAACTGGCAAAAAGACTACACCTTC
cdr3_aa: CSVENWQKDYTF
clone_size: many
j_call: TRBJ1-2
d_call: -
v_call: TRBV29-1

cdr3_nt: TGTGCCAGCAGACCCGGGCCCTTGACACCCCTCCACTTT
cdr3_aa: CASRPGPLTPLHF
clone_size: many
j_call: TRBJ1-6
d_call: -
v_call: TRBV6-5

cdr3_nt: TGTGCCACCGCGACCGGTCCACGCTCTGGAAACACCATATATTTT
cdr3_aa: CATATGPRSGNTIYF
clone_size: many
j_call: TRBJ1-3
d_call: -
v_call: TRBV10-3

cdr3_nt: TGTGCCAGCAGTTTAGAAAGGGGCACCGGGGAGCTGTTTTTT
cdr3_aa: CASSLERGTGELFF
clone_size: -
j_call: TRBJ2-2
d_call: -
v_call: TRBV27

cdr3_nt: TGTGCCAGCAGCTTAGTAGCAGGGCAAGATCAGCCCCAGCATTTT
cdr3_aa: CASSLVAGQDQPQHF
clone_size: many
j_call: TRBJ1-5
d_call: -
v_call: TRBV7-2

cdr3_nt: TGCAGTGCCCGACAGGGTACGGTTAACACTGAAGCTTTCTTT
cdr3_aa: CSARQGTVNTEAFF
clone_size: -
j_call: TRBJ1-1
d_call: TRBD1
v_call: TRBV20-1

cdr3_nt: TGTGCCAGCGGTAACAGGCCCGATCCCAAAAACATTCAGTACTTC
cdr3_aa: CASGNRPDPKNIQYF
clone_size: many
j_call: TRBJ2-4
d_call: -
v_call: TRBV12-3/TRBV12-4

cdr3_nt: TGTGCCAGCAGGGGACTCTCCGGGTCCAATGAGCAGTTCTTC
cdr3_aa: CASRGLSGSNEQFF
clone_size: many
j_call: TRBJ2-1
d_call: -
v_call: TRBV5-8

cdr3_nt: TGTGCCAGTAGCACTAGCGGGGGGGCAGTCACCCTCCACTTT
cdr3_aa: CASSTSGGAVTLHF
clone_size: -
j_call: TRBJ1-6
d_call: -
v_call: TRBV19

cdr3_nt: TGTGCCATCAGTGAGGAGGGAGTCAGCAATCAGCCCCAGTACTTC
cdr3_aa: CAISEEGVSNQPQYF
clone_size: -
j_call: TRBJ2-5
d_call: -
v_call: TRBV10-3